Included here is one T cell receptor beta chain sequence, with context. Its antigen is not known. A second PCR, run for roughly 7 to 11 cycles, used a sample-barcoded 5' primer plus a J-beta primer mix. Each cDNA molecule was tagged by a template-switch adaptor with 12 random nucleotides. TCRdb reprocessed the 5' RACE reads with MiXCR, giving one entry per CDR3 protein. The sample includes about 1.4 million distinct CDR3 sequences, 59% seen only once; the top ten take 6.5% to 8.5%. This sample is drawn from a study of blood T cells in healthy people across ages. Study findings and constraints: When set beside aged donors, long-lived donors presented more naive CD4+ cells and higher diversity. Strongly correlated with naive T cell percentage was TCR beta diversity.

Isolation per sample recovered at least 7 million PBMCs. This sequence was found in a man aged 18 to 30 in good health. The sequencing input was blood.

The CDR3 reads CASGLAGENIQYF. The CDR3 bases are TGTGCTAGTGGTCTAGCGGGAGAGAACATTCAGTACTTC. The chain recombines TRBV12-5 with TRBJ2-4; 10 bases map to TRBD2. This CDR3 comprises 13 residues. The V segment lost 5 bases and the J segment 7 bases; nucleotides outside the gene matches: 2. Germline values: CDR1 LGHNT, CDR2 FRNRAP.